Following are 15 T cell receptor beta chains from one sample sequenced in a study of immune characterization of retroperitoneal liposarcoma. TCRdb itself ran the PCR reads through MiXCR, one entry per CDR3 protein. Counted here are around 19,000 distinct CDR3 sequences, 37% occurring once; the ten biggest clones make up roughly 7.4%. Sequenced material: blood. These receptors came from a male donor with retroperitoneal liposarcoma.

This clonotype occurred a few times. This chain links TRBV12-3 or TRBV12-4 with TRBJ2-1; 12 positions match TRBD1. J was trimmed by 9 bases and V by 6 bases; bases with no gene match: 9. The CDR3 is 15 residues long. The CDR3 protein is CASSRGQGARSEQFF. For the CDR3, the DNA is TGTGCCAGCAGCCGGGGACAGGGGGCGAGGAGTGAGCAGTTCTTC.

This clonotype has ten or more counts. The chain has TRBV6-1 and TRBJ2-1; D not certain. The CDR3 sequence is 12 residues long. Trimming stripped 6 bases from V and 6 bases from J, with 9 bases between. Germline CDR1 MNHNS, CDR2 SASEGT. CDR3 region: CASRDAFNEQFF. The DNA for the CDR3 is TGTGCCAGCAGGGACGCCTTCAATGAGCAGTTCTTC.

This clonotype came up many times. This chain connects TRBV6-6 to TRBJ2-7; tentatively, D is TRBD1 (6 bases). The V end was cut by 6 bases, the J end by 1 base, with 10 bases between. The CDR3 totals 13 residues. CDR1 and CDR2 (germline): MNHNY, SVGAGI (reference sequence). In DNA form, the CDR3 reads TGTGCCAGCAGCCCCGGACAGTCCTACGAGCAGTACTTC. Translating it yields CASSPGQSYEQYF.

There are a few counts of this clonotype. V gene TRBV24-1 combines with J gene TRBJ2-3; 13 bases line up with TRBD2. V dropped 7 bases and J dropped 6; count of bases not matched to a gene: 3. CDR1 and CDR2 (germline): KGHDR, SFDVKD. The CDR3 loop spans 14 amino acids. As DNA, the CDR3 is TGTGCCACCAGGAGGACTAGCGGGAGCGATACGCAGTATTTT. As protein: CATRRTSGSDTQYF.

CDR3 region: CASSKGLSYNEQFF. The CDR3 DNA is TGTGCCAGCAGCAAGGGACTATCCTACAATGAGCAGTTCTTC. The chain uses TRBV7-7 and TRBJ2-1; 7 positions agree with TRBD2. Looked up from germline, CDR1 is SSHAT and CDR2 is FNYEAQ (reference sequence). V trimming: 5 bases; J trimming: 1 base; junction bases outside the gene matches: 2. This CDR3 spans 14 amino acids.

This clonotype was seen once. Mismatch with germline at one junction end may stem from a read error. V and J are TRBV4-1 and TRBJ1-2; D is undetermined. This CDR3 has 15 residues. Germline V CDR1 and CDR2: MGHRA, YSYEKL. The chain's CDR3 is CASSQRSGSNYGYTF. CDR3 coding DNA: TGTGCCAGCAGCCAAAGGAGTGGGTCCAACTATGGCTACACCTTC.

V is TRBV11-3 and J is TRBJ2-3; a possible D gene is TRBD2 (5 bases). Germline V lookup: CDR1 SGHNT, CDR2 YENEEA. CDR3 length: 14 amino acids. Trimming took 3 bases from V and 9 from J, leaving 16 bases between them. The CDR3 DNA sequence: TGTGCCAGCAGCTTCCGGGGTGATGCGGAGACGCAGTATTTT. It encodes CASSFRGDAETQYF. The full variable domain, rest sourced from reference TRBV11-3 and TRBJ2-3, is EAGVVQSPRYKIIEKKQPVAFWCNPISGHNTLYWYLQNLGQGPELLIRYENEEAVDDSQLPKDRFSAERLKGVDSTLKIQPAELGDSAVYLCASSFRGDAETQYFGPGTRLTVL.

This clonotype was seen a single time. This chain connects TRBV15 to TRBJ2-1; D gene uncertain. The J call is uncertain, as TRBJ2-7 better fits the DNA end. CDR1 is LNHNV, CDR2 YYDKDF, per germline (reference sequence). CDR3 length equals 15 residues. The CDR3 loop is CATSRGGSPSYEQYF. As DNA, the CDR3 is TGTGCCACCAGCAGAGGAGGTAGCCCCTCCTACGAGCAGTACTTC.

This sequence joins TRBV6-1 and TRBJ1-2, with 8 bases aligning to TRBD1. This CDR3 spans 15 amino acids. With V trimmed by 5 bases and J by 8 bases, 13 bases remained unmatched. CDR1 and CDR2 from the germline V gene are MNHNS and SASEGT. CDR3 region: CASSRTGSDSGGYTF. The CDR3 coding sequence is TGTGCCAGCAGTCGGACAGGGAGTGACAGTGGGGGCTACACCTTC.

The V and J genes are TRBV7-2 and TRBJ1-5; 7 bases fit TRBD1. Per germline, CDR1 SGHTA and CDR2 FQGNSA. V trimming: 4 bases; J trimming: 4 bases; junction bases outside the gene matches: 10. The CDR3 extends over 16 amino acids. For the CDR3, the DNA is TGTGCCAGCAGCTCTAATCAGGGGGAGGTGAATCAGCCCCAGCATTTT. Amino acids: CASSSNQGEVNQPQHF.

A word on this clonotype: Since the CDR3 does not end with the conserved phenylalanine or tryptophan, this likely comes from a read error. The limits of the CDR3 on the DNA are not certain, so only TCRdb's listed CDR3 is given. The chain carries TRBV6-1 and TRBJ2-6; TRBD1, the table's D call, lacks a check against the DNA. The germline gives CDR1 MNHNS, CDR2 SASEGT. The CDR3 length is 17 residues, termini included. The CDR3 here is CASSLYRDAWETQYFGA.

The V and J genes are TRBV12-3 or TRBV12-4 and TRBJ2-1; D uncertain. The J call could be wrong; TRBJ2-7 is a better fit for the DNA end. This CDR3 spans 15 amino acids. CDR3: CASTFSMIHHNEQYF. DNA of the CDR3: TGTGCCAGCACATTCTCGATGATACACCACAATGAGCAGTACTTC.

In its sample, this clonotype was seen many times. This CDR3 reads CASSSPGAKGSYNEQFF. Here the CDR3 DNA reads TGTGCCAGCAGTTCCCCGGGGGCCAAGGGGTCCTACAATGAGCAGTTCTTC. The J gene is TRBJ2-1, the V gene TRBV27; D is tentatively TRBD1 or TRBD2 (6 bases each). This CDR3 comprises 17 residues. The germline V and J ends were trimmed by 4 bases and 1 base, with 17 bases remaining between them. The germline V gene encodes CDR1 MNHEY and CDR2 SMNVEV (reference sequence).

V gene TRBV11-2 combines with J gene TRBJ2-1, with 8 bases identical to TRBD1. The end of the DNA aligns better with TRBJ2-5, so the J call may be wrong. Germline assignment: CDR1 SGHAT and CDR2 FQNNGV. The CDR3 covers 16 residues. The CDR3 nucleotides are TGTGCCAGCAGCTTAGAGAGGGCAGGGGGCTTCGAGACCCAGTACTTC. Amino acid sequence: CASSLERAGGFETQYF.

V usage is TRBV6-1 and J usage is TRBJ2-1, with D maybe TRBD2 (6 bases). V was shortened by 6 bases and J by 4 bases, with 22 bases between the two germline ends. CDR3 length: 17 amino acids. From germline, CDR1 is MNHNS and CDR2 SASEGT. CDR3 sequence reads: CASSDPGLATVYNEQFF. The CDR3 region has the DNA TGTGCCAGCAGCGACCCGGGACTCGCCACGGTTTACAATGAGCAGTTCTTC.